This paragraph reports one T cell receptor beta chain. Source study methods: Amplification of reference gene primers provided the estimated nucleated cell counts. The assay was immunoSEQ multiplex PCR, and TCRdb's table has in-frame clones only and misses some. V and J calls and clone size are those listed in that table; D and trimming were worked out from the DNA. The data contain approximately 140,000 clones, roughly 80% of them singletons. This specimen belongs to a study of blood T cell repertoires in COVID-19. Turning to the study itself: Samples representing acute and convalescent COVID-19 were sourced from the United States, Italy and Spain. From T cells, B-cell-depleted T cells, or PBMCs came the material, which was cDNA or gDNA.

The germline V gene encodes CDR1 WNHNN and CDR2 SYGVQD (reference sequence). V lost 3 bases, J lost 5 bases, and 14 bases lay in between. This CDR3 is built from 15 residues. The receptor's source is a man between 65 and 85 years old with acute or convalescent COVID-19. The chain uses TRBV10-1 and TRBJ2-1, with no clear D. Sequencing was performed on peripheral blood. This CDR3 reads CASSDSRVVNNEQFF. The CDR3 region has the DNA TGCGCCAGCAGTGACAGCCGGGTGGTAAACAATGAGCAGTTCTTC.